This T cell receptor beta chain was sequenced during a study of Tregs in tolerant kidney transplant recipients. Study-level results: Findings come from small patient numbers and require larger validation. The most relevant donor-specific Treg TCRbeta repertoire apparently came from expansion with activated donor B cells.

Concerning this clone itself: Its matching antigen is unknown. The CDR3 is cut off 3 residues early in the read; its end comes from the germline J gene.

This CDR3 has 12 residues. V lost 3 bases, J lost 6 bases, and 1 base stayed unmatched. Germline V CDR1 and CDR2: GTSNPN, SVGIG (reference sequence). The nonmyeloablative bone marrow transplants came from related graft donors, with transient mixed chimerism. Unstimulated Tregs (CD4+CD25+CD127-) and CD4+CD25- non-Tregs were sorted from PBMCs. Sequenced by immunoSEQ multiplex PCR; TCRdb stores in-frame clones only, minus some. Seen in this sample are around 33,000 clones; the ten most common clones hold 1.5% to 2%. The material was CD4+ T cells from blood (PBMCs), obtained 24 months after the transplant. The J gene is TRBJ2-1, the V gene TRBV30, with TRBD1 matching over 8 bases. The TCR was taken from a human patient who received a combined kidney and bone marrow transplant. Some T cells may arise from the graft donor. The CDR3 bases that were read are TGTGCCTGGAGCACAGGGGGCAATGAG. Amino acids: CAWSTGGNE. The whole CDR3 protein reads CAWSTGGNEQFF.